Below are 16 T cell receptor beta chains sequenced from a single sample in a study of T-cell reconstitution after alpha-beta-depleted transplantation in children. Unique molecular identifiers were incorporated when the TCRbeta library was constructed. TCRdb re-analysed the PCR reads in MiXCR, keeping a single row per CDR3 protein. The repertoire holds approximately 190,000 distinct CDR3 sequences, with roughly 8.3% as singletons. The material sequenced was PBMCs, mostly from graft donor cells, taken 360 days after TCRalphabeta/CD19-depleted stem cell transplant. The receptor set was obtained from a male patient aged 2 to 9 who had a stem cell transplant for acute myeloid leukemia, so the T cells may come from the graft donor.

The table lists this clonotype with a few counts. V gene TRBV29-1 combines with J gene TRBJ2-5; 7 bases are a match to TRBD1. The CDR3 length is 13 residues. J gave up 5 bases and V 3 bases, and 6 bases lay outside the gene matches. Germline V CDR1 and CDR2: SQVTM, ANQGSEA. CDR3 sequence: CSVDRGGRETQYF. The CDR3 region has the DNA TGCAGCGTTGATAGAGGGGGCCGGGAGACCCAGTACTTC.

V is TRBV12-3 or TRBV12-4 and J is TRBJ2-5; 8 bases line up with TRBD2. The CDR3 sequence is 16 residues long. The junction had 8 bases not matched to a gene; V was cut back by 4 bases and J by 1 base. CDR3 sequence: CASSSRTSQSQETQYF. CDR3 in DNA: TGTGCCAGCAGTTCCAGGACTAGCCAGTCCCAAGAGACCCAGTACTTC.

Ten or more counts support this clonotype. The V and J genes are TRBV10-3 and TRBJ2-5; TRBD2 is a possible D gene (6 bases). The CDR3 is 13 amino acids. Germline CDR1 is ENHRY and CDR2 is SYGVKD. V was trimmed by 10 bases and J by 3 bases, leaving 15 bases between them. The CDR3, as DNA: TGTGCCACCACTCCGACTAGTAAAGAGACCCAGTACTTC. Its protein is CATTPTSKETQYF.

Here the CDR3 reads CASSQAGQGDPRPGTDTQYF. For the CDR3, the DNA is TGCGCCAGCAGCCAGGCAGGACAGGGGGATCCTCGACCAGGCACAGATACGCAGTATTTT. The chain couples TRBV4-1 to TRBJ2-3; 10 bases are a match to TRBD1. Germline lookup yields CDR1 MGHRA and CDR2 YSYEKL. V was clipped by 3 bases and J by 1 base; unmatched bases: 16. The CDR3 extends over 20 amino acids.

Ten or more counts support this clonotype. Here the CDR3 DNA reads TGCGCCAGCAGCTTGGGCAACAGGGACGAGCAGTACTTC. Translating it yields CASSLGNRDEQYF. The chain recombines TRBV5-1 with TRBJ2-7; tentative D call: TRBD1 (6 bases). The V gene's germline CDR1 is SGHRS and CDR2 YFSETQ. This CDR3 is 13 amino acids long. The V end was cut by 0 bases, the J end by 5 bases, with 9 bases between. The whole variable domain, remainder taken from reference TRBV5-1 and TRBJ2-7, is KAGVTQTPRYLIKTRGQQVTLSCSPISGHRSVSWYQQTPGQGLQFLFEYFSETQRNKGNFPGRFSGRQFSNSRSEMNVSTLELGDSALYLCASSLGNRDEQYFGPGTRLTVT.

The rearrangement uses TRBV29-1 and TRBJ2-3; no definite D call. V was trimmed by 4 bases and J by 0 bases, leaving 11 bases between them. The V gene's germline CDR1 is SQVTM and CDR2 ANQGSEA. The CDR3 runs to 14 residues. For the CDR3, the DNA is TGCAGCGTTGGTTTCAGGTCCAGCACAGATACGCAGTATTTT. This gives the protein CSVGFRSSTDTQYF.

This clonotype has ten or more counts. The chain combines TRBV12-3 or TRBV12-4 with TRBJ2-1; perhaps TRBD2 as D (5 bases). CDR3 size: 13 residues. The V and J ends lost 6 bases and 9 bases respectively, with 15 bases between them. This chain's CDR3 is CASSEQLVGEQFF. CDR3 sequence (DNA): TGTGCCAGCAGCGAACAACTAGTCGGTGAGCAGTTCTTC.

The chain links TRBV9 to TRBJ2-2, with TRBD2 matching over 16 bases. There are 17 residues in the CDR3. The V segment lost 4 bases and the J segment 6 bases; nucleotides outside the gene matches: 6. The germline V gene has CDR1 SGDLS and CDR2 YYNGEE. CDR3 bases: TGTGCCAGCAGCTTCCCGGGACTAGCGGGAGGGCCCGGGGAGCTGTTTTTT. It translates to CASSFPGLAGGPGELFF.

This clonotype came up a few times. The chain carries TRBV29-1 and TRBJ2-5; maybe TRBD2 (6 bases). V was shortened by 4 bases and J by 7 bases, with 13 bases between the two germline ends. The CDR3 has 12 residues. The germline V gene has CDR1 SQVTM and CDR2 ANQGSEA. CDR3: CSVGEGGWTQYF. As DNA, the CDR3 is TGCAGCGTTGGTGAGGGAGGCTGGACCCAGTACTTC.

The gene calls are TRBV29-1 and TRBJ2-7, with 11 bases that match TRBD2. CDR1 is SQVTM and CDR2 is ANQGSEA in the germline V gene. V dropped 6 bases and J dropped 5; count of bases not matched to a gene: 3. The CDR3 spans 12 residues. The CDR3 DNA reads TGCAGCGTCACTAGCGGGAGCAACGAGCAGTACTTC. Its protein is CSVTSGSNEQYF.

This clonotype turned up a few times. The chain uses TRBV6-5 and TRBJ2-7, with a weak D call TRBD2 (7 bases). This CDR3 has 16 residues. V was cut by 2 bases and J by 1 base, with 15 bases left in between. Germline CDR1 is MNHEY and CDR2 is SVGAGI. CDR3 in amino acids: CASSYASGGYSYEQYF. The CDR3 DNA follows: TGTGCCAGCAGTTACGCCTCGGGGGGCTATTCCTACGAGCAGTACTTC.

The V gene is TRBV12-3 or TRBV12-4, the J gene TRBJ1-1; 9 bases align to TRBD1. Trimming at V came to 7 bases and at J to 1 base, leaving 4 bases not matched to a gene. The CDR3 sequence is 14 residues long. The CDR3 here is CASNQQGANTEAFF. CDR3 nucleotide sequence: TGTGCCAGCAACCAACAGGGGGCGAACACTGAAGCTTTCTTT.

This clonotype was counted ten times or more. This rearrangement joins TRBV12-3 or TRBV12-4 to TRBJ2-3, with 12 bases matching TRBD2. The CDR3 runs to 15 residues. Trimming took 4 bases from V and 4 from J; bases not matched to a gene: 3. The CDR3 DNA follows: TGTGCCAGCAGTTCTAGCGGGGGGGCAGCAGATACGCAGTATTTT. Translated, it gives CASSSSGGAADTQYF.

The chain recombines TRBV10-3 with TRBJ2-5; D is possibly TRBD1 (5 bases). Germline lookup yields CDR1 ENHRY and CDR2 SYGVKD. The CDR3 extends over 13 amino acids. The V end was cut by 3 bases, the J end by 5 bases, with 10 bases between. The CDR3 DNA is TGTGCCATCAGTGACAGGGTAGGGGAGACCCAGTACTTC. Its translation is CAISDRVGETQYF.

This clonotype was counted ten times or more. The chain has TRBV29-1 and TRBJ2-3, with D possibly called TRBD1 or TRBD2 (5 bases each). Germline values: CDR1 SQVTM, CDR2 ANQGSEA. Trimming removed 0 bases at V and 5 bases at J, with 15 bases between. The CDR3 spans 15 residues. CDR3 in DNA: TGCAGCGTTGAAGATTTGGGACCGACCGTAGATACGCAGTATTTT. Translating it yields CSVEDLGPTVDTQYF.

V gene TRBV25-1 combines with J gene TRBJ2-7; TRBD1 matches at 7 bases. CDR1 is MGHDK, CDR2 SYGVNS, per germline. V trimming: 7 bases; J trimming: 5 bases; junction bases outside the gene matches: 8. CDR3 length equals 13 residues. The CDR3 protein is CASNREGGDEQYF. CDR3 nucleotides: TGTGCCAGCAATCGGGAAGGGGGCGACGAGCAGTACTTC.